This TCR beta chain was recorded in a study of blood T cell repertoires in COVID-19. In the study overall: Specimens from acute and convalescent COVID-19 originated in the United States, Italy and Spain.

Method: immunoSEQ multiplex PCR; TCRdb's copy keeps in-frame clones and lacks some. The sample includes 470,000 or so clones, about 85% of them seen just once. The CDR3 runs 12 residues. Germline lookup yields CDR1 SNHLY and CDR2 FYNNEI. The V and J ends lost 8 bases and 2 bases respectively, with 8 bases between them. Participant-given clinical history determined each cohort assignment. This clone has only one observation. The chain is built from TRBV2 and TRBJ2-3; possible D gene TRBD2, 5 bases. This receptor was taken from a woman aged 18-29 years with acute COVID-19. The sequenced sample was PBMCs or T cells enriched from blood (not recorded which). The CDR3 nucleotides are TGTGCCAGCCGAGGGTACACAGATACGCAGTATTTT. Encoded protein: CASRGYTDTQYF.